Here is one T cell receptor beta chain with its context. This clonotype was counted at least ten times. The clone's antigen remains unknown. Per-base qualities were not stored, and no clone one base away is much larger. Stable Graves' hyperthyroidism was defined as the absence of progression to ophthalmopathy over 18 months of follow-up. Hyperthyroidism patients were newly diagnosed, with disease duration under 2 months, and aged 18 to 65 years. The study excluded patients with uncontrolled infections, other autoimmune diseases, pregnancy or lactation. Diagnoses were established on the basis of clinical symptoms, serum thyroxine and TRAb, thyroid ultrasound, and orbital computed tomography. Total RNA was extracted with Trizol reagent, and quality was checked on an Agilent 2100 Bioanalyzer. The TCR beta CDR3 regions were amplified from the RNA transcripts. The first round of RT-PCR for the TCR CDR3 was performed with the HTBI primer set and the Qiagen OneStep RT-PCR kit. A second multiplex PCR round built the libraries, followed by size selection and purification. The libraries were sequenced on an Illumina HiSeq2000 using paired-end 100 bp reads. Per the source publication's procedure: SOAPnuke was used to process the raw data, removing reads that contained adapters or uncalled bases, had a mean Phred below 15, or lacked an exact match to the constant primer or identifier. High-quality paired reads were merged with COPE v1.2.5, and unique nucleotide sequences were defined as clonotypes. MiTCR v1.1 was used to align the clonotypes against IMGT TRBV, TRBD and TRBJ reference segments. Analysis was restricted to V-J combinations with a frequency above 0.0001, which covered 98% to 99.2% of repertoires. A TCS score was defined as the ratio of F50 (clonal expansion) to E x V (chaos), with BLOSUM62-based TCRdist applied between CDR3 peptides within each V-J. Welch's t-statistics and random forest reduced 500 to 550 V-J features to about 13, which were used in a naive Bayes classifier (R e1071). The public reads were run again by TCRdb, first through fastp at Q25 and then through MiXCR, and only productive beta chains were kept. Rows with one shared CDR3 protein collapse into an entry with the most common genes and DNA. The V and J calls and clone size come from TCRdb's table, not from the authors' own analysis. Counted in this sample were 560,000 or so distinct CDR3 sequences; around 46% of them appeared once. 8% to 8.5% of the sample goes to the ten largest clones.

This record comes from a study of T cells in Graves' hyperthyroidism and ophthalmopathy (dated by TCRdb to between 2018 and 2021). Looking at the study overall: TCR V-J signatures able to tell the groups apart were searched for in a discovery cohort of 100 or so patients, of whom around 42 had Graves' ophthalmopathy and roughly 59 had stable Graves' hyperthyroidism. Whether ophthalmopathy could be predicted prospectively was tested in an independent validation cohort made up of under 20 hyperthyroidism patients plus 17 patients who later progressed to ophthalmopathy. The paper reports TCR Vbeta CDR3 sequencing of approximately 140 peripheral blood samples: over 40 ophthalmopathy, 70 to 85 hyperthyroidism and approximately 17 progressor patients. The roughly 99 discovery patients were divided at random into training and test sets in a 7:3 ratio. After sampling, hyperthyroidism patients received methimazole starting at 30 mg daily, and ophthalmopathy patients received high-dose intravenous methylprednisolone. The study also compared thyroid tissue and blood T-cell repertoires from five or six Graves' hyperthyroidism patients. Study-level results and caveats: Sample size was not statistically predetermined, and blinding of investigators to group allocation was not performed. Ophthalmopathy was separated from stable hyperthyroidism by a 13 V-J signature model, with about 86% sensitivity and 81% to 82% specificity obtained in cross-validation and 80%/75% obtained in testing. Most expanded thyroid clonotypes (frequency above 0.001) were also detected in blood, a finding suggesting that blood repertoires may reflect thyroid immune responses. During validation, the model predicted progression to ophthalmopathy a median of around six months ahead of onset, with almost 71% sensitivity and around 72% specificity.

This clonotype was obtained from a woman under 30 with Graves' hyperthyroidism. Donor details come from another sample of the same person, matched by shared clones. The specimen sequenced was peripheral blood or thyroid tissue (not recorded which).

Here is the DNA: TGTGCCACCAGTGACGCCGGGACAGGGTACTATGGCTACACCTTC. Its protein reads: CATSDAGTGYYGYTF. The rearranged chain carries TRBV24-1 and TRBJ1-2; TRBD1 agrees with 9 junctional bases. Trimming takes 4 bases off V and 3 bases off J; junction bases not matched to a gene: 5. Measured from the cysteine to the phenylalanine, the CDR3 is 15 residues long. Left in the record is the CDR3 DNA by itself, 45 bases read in frame from the first base. CDR1 KGHDR and CDR2 SFDVKD were looked up in the germline V gene.